This T cell receptor (beta chain) was sequenced during a study of T cell responses to AZD1222 COVID-19 vaccine (dated by TCRdb to the early 2020s). Some background on the complete study: AZD1222 recipients with second doses at about 4 weeks or about 12 weeks were pooled, because spike-specific TCR depth and breadth did not differ between schedules. A total of over 230 trial participants underwent TCR sequencing, of whom nearly 210 had received two doses of AZD1222 and roughly 26 had received two doses of the MenACWY control vaccine. Trial participants were enrolled by age into subgroups of 18-55, 56-69 and 70-plus years, and approximately 150, 30 and 60 TCR-sequenced participants, respectively, were included in these subgroups. General conclusions and limits of the study: Conclusions about previously exposed vaccinees were limited because only six AZD1222 recipients were SARS-CoV-2 seropositive at baseline. The whole spike protein was spanned by vaccine-associated CD4 TCRs, and dominant responses were seen in regions 160-218 and 743-854. In the small 56-69-year group, the increase in depth fell short of significance, most likely because of low power. Reportedly, almost half of the unique spike-specific TCRs recognized epitopes lying outside the regions that are mutated in the B.1.351 and B.1.1.7 variants. Spike-specific TCR breadth and depth rose significantly after two AZD1222 doses compared with day 0 and with MenACWY recipients. No day 14 peak-response samples were available, so repertoires were characterized only after the peak T cell response. Most participants were white British and females outnumbered males, and the authors suggested that clonal diversity may have been underestimated.

The CDR3 regions of human TCRbeta chains were analyzed by immunosequencing. Per the source publication's procedure: TCRs in the repertoires were compared against a reference library of SARS-CoV-2-specific TCRs that had been generated with the MIRA antigen-specificity platform. Breadth was defined as the fraction of unique TCRs that were SARS-CoV-2-associated, and depth was defined as the fraction of total T cells that were SARS-CoV-2-associated. Using the MIRA data, each spike-specific TCR was assigned both to the spike region to which the TCR was reactive and to a CD4 or CD8 class. Log10-transformed breadth and depth values were compared by one-way ANOVA with Sidak's multiple comparisons tests. The immuneACCESS repertoire file appears here via TCRdb, limited to in-frame rearrangements. These files lack a portion of the clones; in checked studies, under half of the deficit traces to unresolved V genes, and the cause of the others is not known. V, J and clone size are taken as reported in that table, and D and trimming were inferred from the DNA itself. The table for this sample lists roughly 100,000 clones; roughly 90% of them were counted only once. About 2.3% of the sample comes from the top ten.

The trim is 0 bases for V and 7 bases for J, with a gap of 12 bases between the germline ends. From a lookup of the germline V gene, CDR1 and CDR2 are ENHRY and SYGVKD. Spanning cysteine to phenylalanine, the CDR3 consists of 15 amino acids. The sequence is cut down to CDR3 DNA, 45 bases in frame from base 1. Details on this clone: Its antigen is still unknown. It has no much larger one-base neighbor in the sample; base qualities were not kept.

The time point label of this sample denotes: baseline before first vaccination. Vaccinee samples came from UK trials COV001 and COV002, including a single-blind randomized controlled phase 2/3 trial of AZD1222 (ChAdOx1 nCoV-19) in healthy adults. Trial participant PBMC samples were collected at day 0 and day 28 after the second dose for TCRbeta chain sequencing. Sample: peripheral blood, taken on day 0 of AZD1222 vaccination. This chain is built from TRBV10-3 and TRBJ1-4; there is no confident call for the D gene. This TCR derives from an adult in good health. CDR3 protein: CAISESSSYSEKLFF. The DNA sequence is as follows: TGTGCCATCAGTGAGTCTTCGTCATATAGTGAAAAACTGTTTTTT.